This T cell receptor beta chain is drawn from a study of blood T cell repertoires in COVID-19. In the study overall: The origin of the acute and convalescent COVID-19 samples was the United States, Italy and Spain. T cells, B-cell-depleted T cells, or PBMCs supplied cDNA or gDNA.

Seattle patients were enrolled while actively infected and followed longitudinally. The count of this clone is one. CDR3 length: 15 amino acids. The V segment lost 5 bases and the J segment 14 bases; nucleotides outside the gene matches: 10. Per the germline V gene, CDR1 is SGHTA and CDR2 is FQGNSA. In the authors' methods: Reference gene primer amplification yielded estimated nucleated cell counts. Method: immunoSEQ multiplex PCR; TCRdb's copy keeps in-frame clones and lacks some. V and J calls and clone size are copied from that table; D and trimming were computed from the DNA. The table includes roughly 140,000 clones, 80% to 90% detected once.

This rearrangement joins TRBV7-2 to TRBJ2-1, with 15 nucleotides matching TRBD2. Source material: peripheral blood. The sequence came from a woman in her sixties or seventies with COVID-19, enrolled during active disease. CDR3: CASSKGTSGGSYKFF. CDR3 nucleotide sequence: TGTGCCAGCAGCAAAGGGACTAGCGGGGGGTCTTATAAGTTCTTC.